This TCR beta chain was sequenced during a study of cytomegalovirus exposure and HLA in healthy donors. About the study: The roughly 120 validation repertoires, a later analysis reported, used the same platform as the roughly 710 first-cohort repertoires.

CDR3 length: 15 amino acids. The germline V gene has CDR1 LGHNA and CDR2 YNFKEQ. Clones were read by immunoSEQ multiplex PCR, and TCRdb kept only the in-frame ones, dropping some. Of more than 100,000 clones in the sample, roughly 86% were seen once. As to this clone: Relative to the germline gene, one junction end is altered; a read error may explain this.

Sequenced: PBMCs. This sequence joins TRBV4-2 and TRBJ2-1; D possibly corresponds to TRBD2 (5 bases). The TCR originated in a man aged 25 to 45 in good health and CMV-seronegative. CDR3 nucleotides: TGTGCCAGCAGAGCAGAGGGCTCATCCTTCAATGAGCAGTTCTTC. As protein: CASRAEGSSFNEQFF.